The 20 T cell receptor beta chains below come from one sample, sequenced in a study of T-cell reconstitution after alpha-beta-depleted transplantation in children. Library preparation (for TCRbeta) was performed with unique molecular identifiers. MiXCR was run by TCRdb on the PCR reads, yielding one entry per CDR3 protein. The table lists under 850,000 distinct CDR3 sequences, about an eighth of them singletons. The sample consisted of PBMCs, taken before TCRalphabeta/CD19-depleted stem cell transplant. These receptors were taken from a girl aged 2 to 10 with congenital amegakaryocytic thrombocytopenia, due to receive a stem cell transplant.

This clonotype was seen at least ten times. The chain combines TRBV20-1 with TRBJ2-2, with TRBD2 identical over 11 bases. This CDR3 is built from 17 residues. Germline values: CDR1 DFQATT, CDR2 SNEGSKA (reference sequence). Trimming removed 0 bases from V and 6 bases from J; junction bases left unmatched: 9. CDR3 protein: CSARDRASGRLAGELFF. CDR3 DNA: TGCAGTGCTAGAGATCGGGCTAGCGGGAGGCTGGCCGGGGAGCTGTTTTTT.

The genes are TRBV3-1 and TRBJ2-1; TRBD2 aligns across 7 bases. Germline assignment: CDR1 LGHDT and CDR2 YNNKEL (reference sequence). The CDR3 runs 15 residues. V lost 4 bases, J lost 6 bases, and 9 bases stayed unmatched. The CDR3: CASSPLPGLINEQFF. In DNA form, the CDR3 reads TGTGCCAGCAGCCCGCTTCCGGGACTAATCAATGAGCAGTTCTTC.

This clonotype was counted a few times. The J gene is TRBJ2-6, the V gene TRBV5-1; D remains ambiguous. With 1 base removed from V and 0 bases from J, the gap between germline ends came to 17 bases. This CDR3 is built from 19 residues. CDR1 and CDR2 (germline): SGHRS, YFSETQ. The CDR3 is CASSLSPAEDSSGANVLTF. For the CDR3, the DNA is TGCGCCAGCAGCTTGAGTCCGGCAGAAGACTCCTCTGGGGCCAACGTCCTGACTTTC.

V is TRBV28 and J is TRBJ2-2, with TRBD1 matching over 8 bases. CDR3 length equals 15 residues. The V segment lost 6 bases and the J segment 6 bases; nucleotides outside the gene matches: 9. Germline V gives CDR1 MDHEN, CDR2 SYDVKM. CDR3 in amino acids: CASRPQGDRAGELFF. The CDR3 coding sequence is TGTGCCAGCAGGCCACAGGGGGACCGGGCCGGGGAGCTGTTTTTT.

This clonotype occurred a few times. The rearrangement uses TRBV20-1 and TRBJ2-1, with 13 bases matching TRBD2. The germline V gene has CDR1 DFQATT and CDR2 SNEGSKA (reference sequence). With V trimmed by 6 bases and J by 3 bases, 14 bases remained unmatched. The length of the CDR3 is 18 residues. The CDR3 reads CSAKPGLAGEYVYNEQFF. The CDR3 nucleotides are TGCAGTGCCAAACCCGGACTAGCGGGAGAATACGTCTACAATGAGCAGTTCTTC.

This clonotype was recorded many times. The J gene is TRBJ2-2, the V gene TRBV15; no firm D call. The V end was cut by 8 bases, the J end by 3 bases, with 1 base between. From germline, CDR1 is LNHNV and CDR2 YYDKDF (reference sequence). The CDR3 is made up of 10 amino acids. The CDR3 loop reads CATHTGELFF. CDR3 in DNA: TGTGCCACCCACACCGGGGAGCTGTTTTTT.

The chain joins TRBV21-1 to TRBJ2-3; no DNA check was done on the table's D call, TRBD2. TRBV21-1 is an annotated pseudogene. This CDR3 comprises 16 residues. The CDR3 nucleotides read TGTGCCAGCAGCAGGGATCCCCAAGGCGGGGCAGATACGCAGTATTTT. Encoded protein: CASSRDPQGGADTQYF.

In this sample, this clonotype turned up many times. The chain couples TRBV10-3 to TRBJ1-6; 7 bases match TRBD1. This CDR3 contains 14 residues. The trim removed 6 bases at V and 9 bases at J, leaving 8 bases unmatched. Germline lookup yields CDR1 ENHRY and CDR2 SYGVKD. The CDR3 DNA reads as TGTGCCATCAGAGACAGGGTATTAGGTTCACCCCTCCACTTT. Protein: CAIRDRVLGSPLHF.

This clonotype has just a few counts. The chain is built from TRBV12-3 or TRBV12-4 and TRBJ1-2; the D is unclear. Trimming stripped 2 bases from V and 6 bases from J, with 19 bases between. The CDR3 consists of 16 residues. The CDR3 is CASSLLLRAGGHGYTF. The CDR3 DNA follows: TGTGCCAGCAGTTTATTGCTTCGGGCAGGCGGACATGGCTACACCTTC.

The table lists this clonotype with many counts. The rearrangement uses TRBV18 and TRBJ1-1; no reliable D call. The germline V gene has CDR1 KGHSH and CDR2 LQKENI. Trimming left V 1 base short and J 1 base short, with 4 bases between. CDR3 length: 13 residues. CDR3 region: CASSPQPNTEAFF. The CDR3 region has the DNA TGTGCCAGCTCACCACAACCGAACACTGAAGCTTTCTTT.

This clonotype was seen only a few times. V usage is TRBV6-1 and J usage is TRBJ2-7; either TRBD1 or TRBD2 may fit D (5 bases each). V was pared by 8 bases and J by 0 bases, with 11 bases between. The length of the CDR3 is 13 residues. The germline V gene has CDR1 MNHNS and CDR2 SASEGT. CDR3 bases: TGTGCCAGCGAGGGGACGGGCTCCTACGAGCAGTACTTC. Its translation: CASEGTGSYEQYF.

The rearrangement links TRBV29-1 to TRBJ2-5, with a possible D match to TRBD1 (6 bases). Germline V lookup: CDR1 SQVTM, CDR2 ANQGSEA. V lost 7 bases, J lost 1 base, and 16 bases lay in between. This CDR3 region has 14 residues. The DNA for the CDR3 is TGCAGCGCAACCCAGGGGCGAGCCCAAGAGACCCAGTACTTC. Its protein is CSATQGRAQETQYF.

This clonotype was counted at least ten times. The CDR3 DNA is TGTGCCAGCAGCTCTTTGACAGGGCTAGAGACCCAGTACTTC. This codes for CASSSLTGLETQYF. The chain employs TRBV7-2 and TRBJ2-5; TRBD1 matches at 7 bases. V was clipped by 4 bases and J by 4 bases; unmatched bases: 6. Per germline, CDR1 SGHTA and CDR2 FQGNSA. The CDR3 consists of 14 residues. The whole variable domain, remainder taken from reference TRBV7-2 and TRBJ2-5, is GAGVSQSPSNKVTEKGKDVELRCDPISGHTALYWYRQSLGQGLEFLIYFQGNSAPDKSGLPSDRFSAERTGGSVSTLTIQRTQQEDSAVYLCASSSLTGLETQYFGPGTRLLVL.

The table lists this clonotype with a few counts. The rearrangement joins TRBV4-1 to TRBJ2-1; 8 bases map to TRBD2. CDR1 is MGHRA, CDR2 YSYEKL, per germline. There are 15 residues in the CDR3. V lost 1 base to trimming and J lost 8 bases; unmatched junction nucleotides: 7. The CDR3 nucleotides are TGCGCCAGCAGCCAAGCCAGCGGGAGTCGCTATGAGCAGTTCTTC. Its translation is CASSQASGSRYEQFF.

This clonotype was recorded at least ten times. V gene TRBV5-1 combines with J gene TRBJ1-4, with D perhaps matching TRBD1 (5 bases). The germline V and J ends were trimmed by 2 bases and 7 bases, with 15 bases remaining between them. CDR1 and CDR2 from the germline V gene are SGHRS and YFSETQ. The CDR3 covers 15 residues. This CDR3 is CASSFGREVAEKLFF. CDR3 bases: TGCGCCAGCAGCTTCGGCAGGGAAGTGGCTGAAAAACTGTTTTTT.

This clonotype was detected a few times. The J gene is TRBJ2-2, the V gene TRBV20-1; a possible D gene is TRBD2 (6 bases). Germline CDR1 and CDR2: DFQATT and SNEGSKA (reference sequence). V lost 6 bases and J 4 bases, leaving 18 bases between the germline ends. The length of the CDR3 is 15 residues. The DNA of the CDR3 is TGCAGTGCAGCCGGAGGGCCTCGGGGCACCGGGGAGCTGTTTTTT. Translation: CSAAGGPRGTGELFF.

The table lists this clonotype with a few counts. The chain is built from TRBV7-6 and TRBJ2-7; TRBD2 is a possible D gene (6 bases). The CDR3 extends over 14 amino acids. V was clipped by 2 bases and J by 6 bases, with 14 bases between them. Per germline, CDR1 SGHVS and CDR2 FNYEAQ. The DNA for the CDR3 is TGTGCCAGCAGCTTAAGTGTGGAGGAGGGCGAGCAGTACTTC. This codes for CASSLSVEEGEQYF. Full variable domain (missing parts from reference TRBV7-6 and TRBJ2-7): GAGVSQSPRYKVTKRGQDVALRCDPISGHVSLYWYRQALGQGPEFLTYFNYEAQQDKSGLPNDRFSAERPEGSISTLTIQRTEQRDSAMYRCASSLSVEEGEQYFGPGTRLTVT.

The chain has TRBV5-1 and TRBJ1-4; D remains ambiguous. Germline-derived CDR1 and CDR2 are SGHRS and YFSETQ. The CDR3 is 14 amino acids. The V gene lost 0 bases and the J gene lost 8 bases, with 11 bases spanning the gap. The CDR3 loop is CASSLAEIGEKLFF. CDR3 in DNA: TGCGCCAGCAGCTTGGCGGAGATAGGAGAAAAACTGTTTTTT.

This clonotype occurred many times. The chain recombines TRBV5-1 with TRBJ2-3, with 9 bases lining up with TRBD1. J lost 3 bases, V lost 5 bases, and 4 bases had no gene match. The germline V gene encodes CDR1 SGHRS and CDR2 YFSETQ. This CDR3 has 14 amino acids. The CDR3 sequence is CASRPGTGTDTQYF. For the CDR3, the DNA is TGCGCCAGCAGACCCGGGACAGGGACAGATACGCAGTATTTT.

This clonotype was observed many times. The chain has TRBV6-1 and TRBJ2-1, with 7 nucleotides matching TRBD1. Germline V lookup: CDR1 MNHNS, CDR2 SASEGT. The junction had 15 bases not matched to a gene; V was cut back by 4 bases and J by 3 bases. The CDR3 is 18 residues long. CDR3 residues: CASSGLQGGWNYYNEQFF. The DNA of the CDR3 is TGTGCCAGCAGTGGACTACAAGGGGGCTGGAACTACTACAATGAGCAGTTCTTC.